This is a list of T cell receptor beta chains from one sample in a study of immune heterogeneity within non-small cell lung tumors. TCRdb re-analysed the multiplex PCR reads in MiXCR, keeping a single row per CDR3 protein. This table holds about 15,000 distinct CDR3 sequences, approximately 26% found once. Sequenced input: lung tumor tissue. The receptors derive from a man between 35 and 55 years old with non-small cell lung cancer. CDR3s include the opening cysteine and the closing phenylalanine or tryptophan. Fields, in order: clone size, J gene, D gene, V gene, CDR3 protein, CDR3 DNA. The D gene is left open where the match is weak. Size values are once, few and many counts, or a class for expanded clones, and some rows have none.

>.|TRBJ1-1|.|TRBV10-3
CAIGGSVTEAFF
TGTGCCATCGGGGGGTCGGTCACTGAAGCTTTCTTT
>many|TRBJ2-1|.|TRBV6-2/TRBV6-3
CASGSVRAGLGSYNEQFF
TGTGCCAGCGGGTCAGTACGAGCAGGGCTAGGCTCCTACAATGAGCAGTTCTTC
>few|TRBJ2-2|.|TRBV5-1
CASSLEVSTGELFF
TGCGCCAGCAGCTTGGAAGTCAGCACCGGGGAGCTGTTTTTT
>.|TRBJ1-1|.|TRBV5-1
CASSLTGRTEAFF
TGCGCCAGCAGCTTGACTGGGAGGACTGAAGCTTTCTTT
>many|TRBJ2-3|.|TRBV6-5
CASSYRTPTDTQYF
TGTGCCAGCAGTTATCGAACGCCTACAGATACGCAGTATTTT
>.|TRBJ2-2|TRBD1|TRBV6-1
CASRQYRGQDTRGLFF
TGTGCCAGCAGGCAGTACAGGGGGCAGGACACCAGGGGGCTGTTTTTT
>many|TRBJ2-6|.|TRBV6-1
CASSVEGGANVLTF
TGTGCCAGCAGTGTAGAGGGTGGGGCCAACGTCCTGACTTTC
>many|TRBJ2-1|.|TRBV5-1
CASSSGTGSLSYNEQFF
TGCGCCAGCAGCTCAGGGACGGGATCCCTTTCCTACAATGAGCAGTTCTTC
>medium-sized|TRBJ1-1|.|TRBV7-3
CASSQGTGGRAFF
TGTGCCAGCAGCCAAGGAACAGGAGGGAGAGCTTTCTTT
>.|TRBJ2-1|.|TRBV12-3/TRBV12-4
CASSLGPSSWDEQSF
TGTGCCAGCAGTTTAGGCCCCTCATCGTGGGATGAGCAGTCCTTC
>many|TRBJ2-7|.|TRBV10-3
CAISVRKGGFEQYF
TGTGCCATCAGTGTACGTAAAGGGGGTTTCGAGCAGTACTTC